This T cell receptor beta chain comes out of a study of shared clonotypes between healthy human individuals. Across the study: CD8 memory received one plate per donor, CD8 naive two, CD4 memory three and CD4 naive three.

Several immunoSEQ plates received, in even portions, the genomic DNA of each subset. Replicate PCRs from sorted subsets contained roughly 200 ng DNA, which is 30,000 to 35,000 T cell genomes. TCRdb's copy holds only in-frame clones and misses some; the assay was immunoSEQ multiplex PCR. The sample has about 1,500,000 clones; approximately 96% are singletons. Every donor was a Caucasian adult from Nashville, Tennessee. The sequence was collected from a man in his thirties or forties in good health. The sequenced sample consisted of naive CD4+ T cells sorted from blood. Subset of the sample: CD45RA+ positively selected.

The DNA of the CDR3 is TGCGCCAGCAGCTCGCCGATTTCGGGGGGAACGCAGTATTTT. As protein: CASSSPISGGTQYF. The chain carries TRBV5-1 and TRBJ2-3; 7 bases align to TRBD2. There are 14 residues in the CDR3. The junction had 10 bases not matched to a gene; V was cut back by 3 bases and J by 9 bases. The germline gives CDR1 SGHRS, CDR2 YFSETQ.